What follows are 6 T cell receptor beta chains derived from one specimen sequenced in a study of blood T cells in healthy people across ages. PCR was performed a second time for about 6 to 12 cycles using a sample-barcoded 5' primer and a J-beta primer mix. MiXCR was run by TCRdb on the 5' RACE reads, yielding one entry per CDR3 protein. This sample has 1.5 million to 2 million distinct CDR3 sequences, with approximately 50% found just once. Input material: blood. The receptors stem from a woman aged 35 to 49 in good health.

This clonotype was observed a handful of times. The genes are TRBV19 and TRBJ1-1; no definite D call. The CDR3 has 15 residues. CDR1 is LNHDA, CDR2 SQIVND, per germline (reference sequence). Deletions cut 2 bases from V and 5 bases from J, with 15 bases between. The CDR3 nucleotides read TGTGCCAGTAGTATAAGTTTGACCCCGGGGACTGAAGCTTTCTTT. Encoded protein: CASSISLTPGTEAFF.

V is TRBV5-1 and J is TRBJ2-5, with 8 bases that match TRBD1. Germline CDR1 reads SGHRS; CDR2 reads YFSETQ. The CDR3 sequence is 17 residues long. Trimming took 4 bases from V and 2 from J; bases not matched to a gene: 13. As DNA, the CDR3 is TGCGCCAGCAGCCTAGAGACAGGGGCGGCCCAACAAGAGACCCAGTACTTC. It specifies CASSLETGAAQQETQYF.

This clonotype was counted a few times. Here the CDR3 reads CSASTIGVFQETQYF. The CDR3 bases are TGCAGTGCTAGTACAATTGGGGTCTTCCAAGAGACCCAGTACTTC. The chain couples TRBV20-1 to TRBJ2-5; D call uncertain. Trimming cost V 3 bases and J 1 base, with 15 bases left between them. CDR3 length: 15 residues. In germline, CDR1 is DFQATT, CDR2 SNEGSKA (reference sequence).

CDR3 sequence: CASSSDGVTQYF. In DNA, the CDR3 is TGTGCCAGCAGCTCCGACGGGGTGACCCAGTACTTC. This rearrangement joins TRBV7-9 to TRBJ2-5, with D maybe TRBD2 (5 bases). The CDR3 consists of 12 residues. CDR1 and CDR2 (germline): SEHNR, FQNEAQ (reference sequence). V was trimmed by 4 bases and J by 7 bases, leaving 10 bases between them.

The rearrangement uses TRBV20-1 and TRBJ2-3; perhaps TRBD2 as D (7 bases). Trimming stripped 1 base from V and 9 bases from J, with 14 bases between. The CDR3 is 13 amino acids. CDR1 and CDR2 from the germline V gene are DFQATT and SNEGSKA (reference sequence). The chain's CDR3 is CSARVAGEGTQYF. As DNA, the CDR3 is TGCAGTGCTAGAGTGGCAGGGGAGGGGACGCAGTATTTT.

The chain couples TRBV20-1 to TRBJ2-7, with D tentatively TRBD1 (5 bases). Germline lookup yields CDR1 DFQATT and CDR2 SNEGSKA (reference sequence). This CDR3 has 13 residues. The ends were cut back, 5 bases at V and 3 bases at J, with 14 bases in the middle. CDR3 in amino acids: CSAPRTLNYEQYF. For the CDR3, the DNA is TGCAGTGCTCCTCGGACACTCAACTACGAGCAGTACTTC.